The source of this TCR beta chain is a study of CD8 T cells in ankylosing spondylitis. Study-level findings and limits: In ankylosing spondylitis blood, a motif of about eight highly homologous TCR beta variants appeared characteristic. Prior literature has documented some motif variants in synovial fluid and blood from reactive arthritis.

Libraries of TCR beta came from quantitative 5'-RACE with molecular barcodes. MiXCR, applied by TCRdb to the 5' RACE reads, yields one record per CDR3 protein. This table holds about 130,000 distinct CDR3 sequences, around 6.6% found once. Per germline, CDR1 SGHRS and CDR2 YFSETQ. The V end lost 0 bases, the J end lost 4 bases, and 10 bases lay between the germline ends. The CDR3 has 14 amino acids. This clonotype was counted at least ten times. Its antigen is as yet unknown. The TCR was taken from a female donor with ankylosing spondylitis or in good health (not recorded which). This sequence joins TRBV5-1 and TRBJ1-2; tentatively, D is TRBD1 (5 bases). The sample taken for sequencing was blood, either unsorted or a sorted T cell fraction (not recorded which). For the CDR3, the DNA is TGCGCCAGCAGCTTGGGACAGACCTCCTATGGCTACACCTTC. Translation: CASSLGQTSYGYTF.